This T cell receptor (beta chain) was recorded in a study of T-cell reconstitution after alpha-beta-depleted transplantation in children. Study-wide findings and caveats: One year after transplant, T-cell counts and diversity came mostly from newly produced T cells. Reportedly, alpha-beta T cells present about two months post-transplant originated from several hundred expanded clones of graft origin. Surviving recipient T cells and thymic progenitors underlay high day-60 TCRbeta diversity in some patients.

TCRbeta library preparation incorporated unique molecular identifiers. Using its own MiXCR run on the PCR reads, TCRdb lists one record per CDR3 protein. The sample holds approximately 520,000 distinct CDR3 sequences, about an eighth seen once. This clonotype was detected only a few times. What it binds is not known. V gave up 5 bases and J gave up 0 bases, with 14 bases separating them. Looked up from germline, CDR1 is DFQATT and CDR2 is SNEGSKA (reference sequence). The CDR3 has 14 amino acids. The TCR comes from a female patient aged 2-15 years who had a stem cell transplant for aplastic anemia, so the T cells may come from the graft donor. The material sequenced was PBMCs, mostly from graft donor cells, taken 180 days after TCRalphabeta/CD19-depleted stem cell transplant. The chain combines TRBV20-1 with TRBJ2-7, with D hard to call. CDR3 sequence: CSAEVGNSSYEQYF. The CDR3 region has the DNA TGCAGTGCTGAGGTGGGGAATAGCTCCTACGAGCAGTACTTC.